The T cell receptor (beta chain) under discussion was sequenced for a study of shared T cell receptors in the human thymus. There are 15 residues in the CDR3. Trimming took 0 bases from V and 2 from J, leaving 11 bases between them. CDR1 is SGHRS and CDR2 is YFSETQ in the germline V gene. The repertoire was sequenced with immunoSEQ multiplex PCR; TCRdb's copy has only in-frame clones and lacks some. The sample holds 650,000 to 950,000 clones, 75% to 90% seen once. The data were also submitted as part of a second study, on human thymus T cells. This second study notes: Thymic resections from corrective heart surgery supplied the tissue. The authors found apparently biased V and J gene usage in thymic and blood repertoires. Related research found strongly overlapping thymic repertoires in unrelated individuals.

Specimen: thymocytes. The gene calls are TRBV5-1 and TRBJ1-2; the D gene is possibly TRBD1 (6 bases). The receptor's source is a girl younger than two with a congenital heart defect. The CDR3 DNA reads as TGCGCCAGCAGCTTGGTGGCAGGGGTGAACTATGGCTACACCTTC. It codes for CASSLVAGVNYGYTF.